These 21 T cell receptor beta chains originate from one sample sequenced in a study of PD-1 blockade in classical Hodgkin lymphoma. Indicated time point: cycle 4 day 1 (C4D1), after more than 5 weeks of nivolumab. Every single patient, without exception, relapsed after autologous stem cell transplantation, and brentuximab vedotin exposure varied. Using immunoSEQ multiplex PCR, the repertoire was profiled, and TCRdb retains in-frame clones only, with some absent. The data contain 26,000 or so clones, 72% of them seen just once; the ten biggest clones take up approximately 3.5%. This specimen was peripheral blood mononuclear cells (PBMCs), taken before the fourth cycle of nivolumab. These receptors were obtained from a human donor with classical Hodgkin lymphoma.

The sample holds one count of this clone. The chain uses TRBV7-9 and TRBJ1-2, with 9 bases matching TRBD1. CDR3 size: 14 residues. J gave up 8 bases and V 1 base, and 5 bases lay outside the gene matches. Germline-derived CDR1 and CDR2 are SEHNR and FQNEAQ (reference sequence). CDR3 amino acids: CASSLGGQGGGYTF. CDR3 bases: TGTGCCAGCAGCTTAGGGGGACAGGGAGGAGGCTACACCTTC.

CDR3 protein: CASFTGGGNEQFF. CDR3 DNA sequence: TGTGCCAGCTTTACAGGGGGAGGTAATGAGCAGTTCTTC. The J gene is TRBJ2-1, the V gene TRBV13; 8 nucleotides match TRBD1. The length of the CDR3 is 13 residues. Germline V gene data show CDR1 as PRHDT and CDR2 as FYEKMQ (reference sequence). J gave up 7 bases and V 8 bases, and 7 bases lay outside the gene matches. The whole variable domain, remainder taken from reference TRBV13 and TRBJ2-1, is AAGVIQSPRHLIKEKRETATLKCYPIPRHDTVYWYQQGPGQDPQFLISFYEKMQSDKGSIPDRFSAQQFSDYHSELNMSSLELGDSALYFCASFTGGGNEQFFGPGTRLTVL.

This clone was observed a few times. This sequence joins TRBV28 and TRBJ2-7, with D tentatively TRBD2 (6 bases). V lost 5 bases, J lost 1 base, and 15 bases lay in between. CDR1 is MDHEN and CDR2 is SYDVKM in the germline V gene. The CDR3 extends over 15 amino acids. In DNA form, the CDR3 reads TGTGCCAGCAGTCCACCGGACTACCCTTCCTACGAGCAGTACTTC. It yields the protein CASSPPDYPSYEQYF.

In DNA form, the CDR3 reads TGTGCCATCAGTTTGATGCCTTTCTCTGGAAACACCATATATTTT. This gives the protein CAISLMPFSGNTIYF. The rearrangement uses TRBV10-3 and TRBJ1-3, with no clear D. Trimming took 5 bases from V and 0 from J, leaving 11 bases between them. This CDR3 is 15 amino acids long. Germline V CDR1 and CDR2: ENHRY, SYGVKD.

The CDR3 DNA reads TGTGCCAGTAGTTTAATCGACAGGAGGAACACTGAAGCTTTCTTT. It yields the protein CASSLIDRRNTEAFF. The chain uses TRBV19 and TRBJ1-1, with a possible D match to TRBD1 (6 bases). The CDR3 is 15 amino acids. The germline V gene encodes CDR1 LNHDA and CDR2 SQIVND (reference sequence). V gave up 5 bases and J gave up 1 base, with 14 bases separating them.

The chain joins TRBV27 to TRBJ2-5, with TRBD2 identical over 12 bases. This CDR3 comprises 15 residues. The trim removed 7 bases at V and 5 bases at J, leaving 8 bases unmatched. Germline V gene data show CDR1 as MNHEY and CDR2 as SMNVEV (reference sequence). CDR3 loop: CASTLAGGKHETQYF. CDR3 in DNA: TGTGCCAGCACCCTAGCGGGGGGGAAGCACGAGACCCAGTACTTC.

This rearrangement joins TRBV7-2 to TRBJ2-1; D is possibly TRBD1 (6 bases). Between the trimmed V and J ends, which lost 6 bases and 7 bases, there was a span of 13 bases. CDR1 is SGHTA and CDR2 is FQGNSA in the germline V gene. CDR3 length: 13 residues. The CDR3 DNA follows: TGTGCCAGCAGATTTCAGGGGTGGAATGAGCAGTTCTTC. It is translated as CASRFQGWNEQFF.

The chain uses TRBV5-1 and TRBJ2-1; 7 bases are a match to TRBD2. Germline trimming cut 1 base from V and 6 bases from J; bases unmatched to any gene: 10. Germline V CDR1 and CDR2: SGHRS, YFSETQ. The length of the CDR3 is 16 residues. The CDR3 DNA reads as TGCGCCAGCAGCTTGTTGGCGGGAGCGTCGGGCAATGAGCAGTTCTTC. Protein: CASSLLAGASGNEQFF. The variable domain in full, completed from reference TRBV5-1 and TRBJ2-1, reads KAGVTQTPRYLIKTRGQQVTLSCSPISGHRSVSWYQQTPGQGLQFLFEYFSETQRNKGNFPGRFSGRQFSNSRSEMNVSTLELGDSALYLCASSLLAGASGNEQFFGPGTRLTVL.

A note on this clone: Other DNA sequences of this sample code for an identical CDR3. CDR3 in amino acids: CASSLGGTGGNEQFF. The CDR3, as DNA: TGTGCCAGCAGCTTAGGGGGGACAGGGGGCAATGAGCAGTTCTTC. J is TRBJ2-1 and V is TRBV11-2; 11 bases are a match to TRBD1. CDR3 size: 15 residues. The ends lost 1 base at V and 6 bases at J; junction bases unmatched: 2. Germline V gene lookup returns CDR1 SGHAT and CDR2 FQNNGV.

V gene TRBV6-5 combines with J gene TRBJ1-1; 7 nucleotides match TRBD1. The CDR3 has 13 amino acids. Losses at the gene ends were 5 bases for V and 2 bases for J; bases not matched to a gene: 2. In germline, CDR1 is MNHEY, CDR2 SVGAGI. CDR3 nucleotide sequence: TGTGCCAGCAGTAGACAGGGTAACACTGAAGCTTTCTTT. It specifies CASSRQGNTEAFF.

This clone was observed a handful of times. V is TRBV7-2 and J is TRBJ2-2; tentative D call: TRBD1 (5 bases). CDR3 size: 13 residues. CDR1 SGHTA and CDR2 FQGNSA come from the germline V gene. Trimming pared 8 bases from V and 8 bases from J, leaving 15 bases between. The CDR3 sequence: CASGTLGRGELFF. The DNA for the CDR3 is TGTGCCAGCGGAACACTGGGGCGGGGGGAGCTGTTTTTT. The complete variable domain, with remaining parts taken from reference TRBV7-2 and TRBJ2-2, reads GAGVSQSPSNKVTEKGKDVELRCDPISGHTALYWYRQSLGQGLEFLIYFQGNSAPDKSGLPSDRFSAERTGGSVSTLTIQRTQQEDSAVYLCASGTLGRGELFFGEGSRLTVL.

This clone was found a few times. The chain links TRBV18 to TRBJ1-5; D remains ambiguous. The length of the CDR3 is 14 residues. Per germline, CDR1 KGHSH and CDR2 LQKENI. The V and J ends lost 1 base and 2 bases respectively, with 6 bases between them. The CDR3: CASSPRAGNQPQHF. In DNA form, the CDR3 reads TGTGCCAGCTCACCACGGGCAGGCAATCAGCCCCAGCATTTT.

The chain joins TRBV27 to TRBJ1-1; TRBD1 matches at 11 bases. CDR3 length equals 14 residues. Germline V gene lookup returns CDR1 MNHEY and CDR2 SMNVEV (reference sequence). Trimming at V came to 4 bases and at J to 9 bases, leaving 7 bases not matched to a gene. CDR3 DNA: TGTGCCAGCAGTTATCCGGGACAGGGGGGAAAAGCTTTCTTT. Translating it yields CASSYPGQGGKAFF.

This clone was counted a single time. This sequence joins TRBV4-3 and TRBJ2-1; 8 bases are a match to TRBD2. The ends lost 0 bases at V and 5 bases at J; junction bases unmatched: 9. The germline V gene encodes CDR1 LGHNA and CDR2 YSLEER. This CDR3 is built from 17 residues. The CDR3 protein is CASSQDLPGRANNEQFF. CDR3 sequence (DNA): TGCGCCAGCAGCCAAGACCTGCCCGGGAGGGCCAACAATGAGCAGTTCTTC.

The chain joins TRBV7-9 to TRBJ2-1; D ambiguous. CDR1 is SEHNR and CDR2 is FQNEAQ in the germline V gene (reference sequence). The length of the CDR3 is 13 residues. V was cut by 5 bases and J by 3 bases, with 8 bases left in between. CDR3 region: CASSERVYNEQFF. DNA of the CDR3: TGTGCCAGCAGCGAACGGGTCTACAATGAGCAGTTCTTC.

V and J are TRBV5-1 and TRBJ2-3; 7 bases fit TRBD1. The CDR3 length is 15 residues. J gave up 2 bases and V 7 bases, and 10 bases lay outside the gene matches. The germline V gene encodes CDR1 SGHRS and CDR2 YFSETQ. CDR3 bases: TGCGCCAGCGGCGCCGGGACAGCCTCCACAGATACGCAGTATTTT. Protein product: CASGAGTASTDTQYF. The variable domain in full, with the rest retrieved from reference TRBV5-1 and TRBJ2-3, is KAGVTQTPRYLIKTRGQQVTLSCSPISGHRSVSWYQQTPGQGLQFLFEYFSETQRNKGNFPGRFSGRQFSNSRSEMNVSTLELGDSALYLCASGAGTASTDTQYFGPGTRLTVL.

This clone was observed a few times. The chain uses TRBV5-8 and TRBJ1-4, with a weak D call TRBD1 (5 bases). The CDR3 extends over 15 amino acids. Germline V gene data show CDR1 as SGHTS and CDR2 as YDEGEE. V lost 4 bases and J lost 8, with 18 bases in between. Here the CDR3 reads CASSPGTANREKLFF. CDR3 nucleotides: TGTGCCAGCAGCCCAGGGACGGCTAACCGAGAAAAACTGTTTTTT.

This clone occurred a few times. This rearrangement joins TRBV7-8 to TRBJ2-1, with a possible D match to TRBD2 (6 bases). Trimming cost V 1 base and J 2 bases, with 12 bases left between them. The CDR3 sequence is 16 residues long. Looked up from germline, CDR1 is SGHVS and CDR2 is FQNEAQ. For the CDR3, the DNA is TGTGCCAGCAGCTTAGTGCCGGGGGTCACCTACAATGAGCAGTTCTTC. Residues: CASSLVPGVTYNEQFF. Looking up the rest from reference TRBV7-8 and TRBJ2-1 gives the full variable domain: GAGVSQSPRYKVAKRGQDVALRCDPISGHVSLFWYQQALGQGPEFLTYFQNEAQLDKSGLPSDRFFAERPEGSVSTLKIQRTQQEDSAVYLCASSLVPGVTYNEQFFGPGTRLTVL.

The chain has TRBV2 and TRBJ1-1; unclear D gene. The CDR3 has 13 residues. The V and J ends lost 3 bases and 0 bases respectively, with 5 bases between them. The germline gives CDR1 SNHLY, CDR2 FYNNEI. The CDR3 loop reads CASSDPMNTEAFF. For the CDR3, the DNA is TGTGCCAGCAGTGATCCTATGAACACTGAAGCTTTCTTT.

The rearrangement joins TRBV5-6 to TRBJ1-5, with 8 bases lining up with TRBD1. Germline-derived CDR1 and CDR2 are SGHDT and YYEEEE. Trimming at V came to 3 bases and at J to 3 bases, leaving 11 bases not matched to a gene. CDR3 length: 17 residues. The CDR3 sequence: CASSSSRTGQVNQPQHF. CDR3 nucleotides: TGTGCCAGCAGCTCGTCCCGGACAGGGCAGGTCAATCAGCCCCAGCATTTT.

The CDR3 spells CASRQDHSNQPQHF. Here the CDR3 DNA reads TGCGCCAGCAGACAAGATCATAGCAATCAGCCCCAGCATTTT. The chain combines TRBV5-1 with TRBJ1-5; D not certain. The CDR3 length is 14 residues. The V and J ends lost 5 bases and 0 bases respectively, with 9 bases between them. Germline V gene lookup returns CDR1 SGHRS and CDR2 YFSETQ.